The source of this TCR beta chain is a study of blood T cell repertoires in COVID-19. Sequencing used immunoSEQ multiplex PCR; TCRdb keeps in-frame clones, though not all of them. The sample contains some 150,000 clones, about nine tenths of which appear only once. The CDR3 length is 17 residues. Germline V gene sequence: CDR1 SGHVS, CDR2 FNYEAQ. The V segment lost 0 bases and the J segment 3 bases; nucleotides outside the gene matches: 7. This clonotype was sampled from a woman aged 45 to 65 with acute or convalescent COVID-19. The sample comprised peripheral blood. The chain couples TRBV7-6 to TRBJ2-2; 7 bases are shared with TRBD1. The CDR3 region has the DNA TGTGCCAGCAGCTTAGCACCAGACAGGGTAGACACCGGGGAGCTGTTTTTT. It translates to CASSLAPDRVDTGELFF.